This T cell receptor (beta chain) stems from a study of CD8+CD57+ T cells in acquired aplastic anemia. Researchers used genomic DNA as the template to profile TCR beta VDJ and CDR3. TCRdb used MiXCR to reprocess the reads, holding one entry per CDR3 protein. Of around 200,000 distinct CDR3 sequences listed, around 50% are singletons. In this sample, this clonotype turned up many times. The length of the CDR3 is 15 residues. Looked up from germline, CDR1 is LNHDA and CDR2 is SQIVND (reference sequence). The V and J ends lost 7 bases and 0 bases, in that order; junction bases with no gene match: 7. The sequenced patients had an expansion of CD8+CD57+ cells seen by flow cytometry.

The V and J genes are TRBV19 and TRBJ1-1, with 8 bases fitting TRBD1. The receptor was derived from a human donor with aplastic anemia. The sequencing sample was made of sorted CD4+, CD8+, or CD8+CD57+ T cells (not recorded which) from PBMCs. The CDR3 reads CASTEDRDLNTEAFF. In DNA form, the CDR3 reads TGTGCCAGTACCGAGGACAGGGATTTGAACACTGAAGCTTTCTTT.